A single sample gave rise to the 27 T cell receptor beta chains below, sequenced in a study of blood T cell repertoires in COVID-19. Here immunoSEQ multiplex PCR was the method, and the copy in TCRdb shows in-frame clones only, minus some. This table holds 150,000 or so clones, about nine tenths found once. The specimen sequenced was peripheral blood. These receptors all come from a man older than 75 with acute or convalescent COVID-19.

V usage is TRBV19 and J usage is TRBJ2-5; 12 bases are shared with TRBD2. The germline CDR1 and CDR2 sequences are LNHDA and SQIVND (reference sequence). CDR3 length: 17 residues. The trim removed 3 bases at V and 5 bases at J, leaving 10 bases unmatched. CDR3 in amino acids: CASSIGGLAGQVETQYF. The CDR3 region has the DNA TGTGCCAGTAGTATTGGAGGACTAGCGGGGCAGGTGGAGACCCAGTACTTC. The variable domain in full, completed from reference TRBV19 and TRBJ2-5, reads DGGITQSPKYLFRKEGQNVTLSCEQNLNHDAMYWYRQDPGQGLRLIYYSQIVNDFQKGDIAEGYSVSREKKESFPLTVTSAQKNPTAFYLCASSIGGLAGQVETQYFGPGTRLLVL.

Comment on this clone: In the same sample, other DNA sequences code for this CDR3. This sequence joins TRBV7-2 and TRBJ2-5; tentatively, D is TRBD2 (6 bases). In germline, CDR1 is SGHTA, CDR2 FQGNSA. The CDR3 is made up of 13 amino acids. V was cut by 3 bases and J by 5 bases, with 10 bases left in between. CDR3: CASSLGGRETQYF. The CDR3 DNA is TGTGCCAGCAGCTTGGGGGGTCGGGAGACCCAGTACTTC.

The chain recombines TRBV7-3 with TRBJ2-3; D unresolved. Germline CDR1 reads SGHTA; CDR2 reads FQGTGA. This CDR3 contains 15 residues. The ends were cut back, 1 base at V and 0 bases at J, with 8 bases in the middle. CDR3 DNA: TGTGCCAGCAGCTTAAGTAGTGCTAGCACAGATACGCAGTATTTT. It yields the protein CASSLSSASTDTQYF.

The rearrangement uses TRBV6-1 and TRBJ1-2; 8 nucleotides match TRBD1. J was trimmed by 8 bases and V by 3 bases; bases with no gene match: 8. The germline CDR1 and CDR2 sequences are MNHNS and SASEGT. The length of the CDR3 is 14 residues. CDR3 nucleotides: TGTGCCAGCAGTGATAGGACAGGGTGGCCCGGCTACACCTTC. As protein: CASSDRTGWPGYTF.

The V call is TRBV18, the J call TRBJ1-2; TRBD1 matches at 7 bases. CDR1 and CDR2 (germline): KGHSH, LQKENI. The CDR3 consists of 15 residues. Unmatched junction bases numbered 11, after V lost 2 bases and J lost 8 bases. The CDR3 is CASSPFNRGMEGYTF. DNA of the CDR3: TGTGCCAGCTCACCATTCAACAGGGGAATGGAAGGCTACACCTTC. The full variable domain, its missing parts supplied by reference TRBV18 and TRBJ1-2, is NAGVMQNPRHLVRRRGQEARLRCSPMKGHSHVYWYRQLPEEGLKFMVYLQKENIIDESGMPKERFSAEFPKEGPSILRIQQVVRGDSAAYFCASSPFNRGMEGYTFGSGTRLTVV.

The J gene is TRBJ2-2, the V gene TRBV6-2 or TRBV6-3, with D uncertain. The CDR3 runs to 14 residues. Germline V lookup: CDR1 MNHEY, CDR2 SVGEGT. The germline V and J ends were trimmed by 6 bases and 3 bases, with 11 bases remaining between them. CDR3 nucleotides: TGTGCCAGCAGCATAATGCAGGACACCGGGGAGCTGTTTTTT. Protein product: CASSIMQDTGELFF.

The CDR3 region is CASSLGGTNLYEQYF. CDR3 coding DNA: TGCGCCAGCAGCTTGGGGGGGACTAACCTCTACGAGCAGTACTTC. This chain uses TRBV5-1 with TRBJ2-7, with TRBD2 matching 7 bases. The CDR3 covers 15 residues. In germline, CDR1 is SGHRS, CDR2 YFSETQ. V lost 0 bases to trimming and J lost 3 bases; unmatched junction nucleotides: 6.

As to this clone: Other DNA sequences of this sample code for an identical CDR3. CDR3 coding DNA: TGCGCCAGCAGCTTGACAGGGAACAGCAATCAGCCCCAGCATTTT. This encodes CASSLTGNSNQPQHF. V is TRBV5-1 and J is TRBJ1-5, with TRBD1 as a possible D gene (6 bases). V lost 1 base to trimming and J lost 1 base, with 9 bases between them. Germline V lookup: CDR1 SGHRS, CDR2 YFSETQ. The CDR3 runs to 15 residues. The complete variable domain, with remaining parts taken from reference TRBV5-1 and TRBJ1-5, reads KAGVTQTPRYLIKTRGQQVTLSCSPISGHRSVSWYQQTPGQGLQFLFEYFSETQRNKGNFPGRFSGRQFSNSRSEMNVSTLELGDSALYLCASSLTGNSNQPQHFGDGTRLSIL.

The rearrangement joins TRBV7-2 to TRBJ2-7; D is perhaps TRBD1 (7 bases). Trimming cost V 0 bases and J 13 bases, with 13 bases left between them. Germline V gene lookup returns CDR1 SGHTA and CDR2 FQGNSA. The CDR3 is 12 amino acids. CDR3 DNA sequence: TGTGCCAGCAGCTTAGCGGGGGGACAGTCTTACTTC. This gives the protein CASSLAGGQSYF. Full variable domain (missing parts from reference TRBV7-2 and TRBJ2-7): GAGVSQSPSNKVTEKGKDVELRCDPISGHTALYWYRQSLGQGLEFLIYFQGNSAPDKSGLPSDRFSAERTGGSVSTLTIQRTQQEDSAVYLCASSLAGGQSYFGPGTRLTVT.

The gene calls are TRBV7-2 and TRBJ2-5; 11 bases fit TRBD2. J was trimmed by 5 bases and V by 2 bases; bases with no gene match: 7. Germline CDR1 reads SGHTA; CDR2 reads FQGNSA. The CDR3 is 16 amino acids. The CDR3 spells CASSLPSGGHMETQYF. The DNA of the CDR3 is TGTGCCAGCAGCTTACCTAGCGGGGGGCATATGGAGACCCAGTACTTC.

This chain links TRBV5-1 with TRBJ2-7, with 14 bases fitting TRBD2. The CDR3 contains 17 residues. Germline V gives CDR1 SGHRS, CDR2 YFSETQ. The trim removed 4 bases at V and 4 bases at J, leaving 10 bases unmatched. CDR3 in amino acids: CASSPRTSGGLAYEQYF. In nucleotides, the CDR3 is TGCGCCAGCAGCCCGAGGACTAGCGGGGGGTTAGCGTACGAGCAGTACTTC.

J is TRBJ2-1 and V is TRBV2; 7 nucleotides agree with TRBD1. Trimming took 6 bases from V and 4 from J; bases not matched to a gene: 9. There are 15 residues in the CDR3. Germline V gene lookup returns CDR1 SNHLY and CDR2 FYNNEI. CDR3 residues: CASRPFTTGYNEQFF. The CDR3 nucleotides read TGTGCCAGCAGACCATTTACGACAGGGTACAATGAGCAGTTCTTC.

J is TRBJ2-6 and V is TRBV19; no definite D call. The ends were cut back, 5 bases at V and 0 bases at J, with 20 bases in the middle. There are 19 residues in the CDR3. CDR1 is LNHDA and CDR2 is SQIVND in the germline V gene (reference sequence). The CDR3 coding sequence is TGTGCCAGTAGTGTGGCCTTTGGCGGCGCCGGCTCTGGGGCCAACGTCCTGACTTTC. Amino acid sequence: CASSVAFGGAGSGANVLTF.

V gene TRBV5-1 combines with J gene TRBJ2-1; 7 nucleotides match TRBD2. CDR3 length: 17 amino acids. With V trimmed by 0 bases and J by 3 bases, 9 bases remained unmatched. Per germline, CDR1 SGHRS and CDR2 YFSETQ. CDR3 DNA sequence: TGCGCCAGCAGCTTGGGGTCTAGCGGAATACACTACAATGAGCAGTTCTTC. Its translation is CASSLGSSGIHYNEQFF. Complete variable domain (other parts from reference TRBV5-1 and TRBJ2-1): KAGVTQTPRYLIKTRGQQVTLSCSPISGHRSVSWYQQTPGQGLQFLFEYFSETQRNKGNFPGRFSGRQFSNSRSEMNVSTLELGDSALYLCASSLGSSGIHYNEQFFGPGTRLTVL.

The chain couples TRBV5-1 to TRBJ1-1; 8 positions match TRBD1. Trimming removed 3 bases from V and 4 bases from J; junction bases left unmatched: 5. The CDR3 length is 14 residues. Germline lookup yields CDR1 SGHRS and CDR2 YFSETQ. This CDR3 reads CASSSQGALTEAFF. DNA of the CDR3: TGCGCCAGCAGCTCTCAGGGGGCGCTCACTGAAGCTTTCTTT.

This clone was seen a few times. The J gene is TRBJ2-3, the V gene TRBV10-3, with 10 nucleotides matching TRBD2. J gave up 9 bases and V 0 bases, and 9 bases lay outside the gene matches. The CDR3 is 16 residues long. Per germline, CDR1 ENHRY and CDR2 SYGVKD. CDR3 sequence: CAISESASGGGGTQYF. In DNA, the CDR3 is TGTGCCATCAGTGAGTCGGCTAGCGGGGGAGGTGGAACGCAGTATTTT.

The chain couples TRBV10-2 to TRBJ1-2; D is possibly TRBD1 (6 bases). This CDR3 contains 15 residues. V was clipped by 2 bases and J by 7 bases, with 17 bases between them. From germline, CDR1 is WSHSY and CDR2 SAAADI. CDR3 amino acids: CASSEVGAGAVGYTF. The CDR3 bases are TGCGCCAGCAGTGAGGTGGGGGCAGGGGCAGTTGGCTACACCTTC.

This chain's CDR3 is CAISESVSTIEQFF. The CDR3 coding sequence is TGTGCCATCAGTGAGAGTGTCAGTACAATTGAGCAGTTCTTC. This sequence joins TRBV10-3 and TRBJ2-1; the D is unclear. Looked up from germline, CDR1 is ENHRY and CDR2 is SYGVKD. The ends were cut back, 2 bases at V and 9 bases at J, with 14 bases in the middle. This CDR3 region has 14 residues.

The chain has TRBV2 and TRBJ2-3, with 10 bases lining up with TRBD2. Looked up from germline, CDR1 is SNHLY and CDR2 is FYNNEI. The CDR3 sequence is 15 residues long. V shed 4 bases, J shed 6 bases, and the junction held 7 bases outside the gene matches. CDR3 residues: CASSGPAGGYDTQYF. The CDR3 bases are TGTGCCAGCAGTGGCCCAGCGGGGGGGTATGATACGCAGTATTTT.

The chain recombines TRBV19 with TRBJ1-4; TRBD1 matches 7 bases. With V trimmed by 4 bases and J by 4 bases, 3 bases remained unmatched. The CDR3 extends over 14 amino acids. In germline, CDR1 is LNHDA, CDR2 SQIVND (reference sequence). CDR3 sequence: CASSTGQRNEKLFF. CDR3 DNA sequence: TGTGCCAGTAGTACGGGACAGCGTAATGAAAAACTGTTTTTT.

The rearrangement links TRBV5-5 to TRBJ1-3; D call uncertain. Germline V gene sequence: CDR1 SGHKS, CDR2 YYEKEE (reference sequence). CDR3 length equals 13 residues. V lost 3 bases, J lost 0 bases, and 4 bases lay in between. The CDR3 sequence is CASSSSSGNTIYF. CDR3 sequence (DNA): TGTGCCAGCAGCTCCAGCTCTGGAAACACCATATATTTT.

This sequence joins TRBV5-1 and TRBJ2-3; TRBD1 matches at 7 bases. This CDR3 contains 16 residues. Trimming removed 0 bases from V and 0 bases from J; junction bases left unmatched: 4. CDR1 is SGHRS, CDR2 YFSETQ, per germline. The chain's CDR3 is CASSLDSTGSTDTQYF. CDR3 coding DNA: TGCGCCAGCAGCTTGGACTCGACAGGGAGCACAGATACGCAGTATTTT.

In DNA form, the CDR3 reads TGTGCCACCAGCATGGGGGGATGGGGTGGGGCCAACGTCCTGACTTTC. Translation: CATSMGGWGGANVLTF. The chain employs TRBV15 and TRBJ2-6; possible D gene TRBD2, 6 bases. Germline CDR1 reads LNHNV; CDR2 reads YYDKDF (reference sequence). The CDR3 is 16 amino acids. V dropped 4 bases and J dropped 3 bases, with 13 bases sitting between them.

This clone was picked up one time. The V and J genes are TRBV6-5 and TRBJ2-3, with TRBD1 matching over 10 bases. The CDR3 has 15 amino acids. The V segment lost 5 bases and the J segment 2 bases; nucleotides outside the gene matches: 4. Germline CDR1 is MNHEY and CDR2 is SVGAGI. CDR3 DNA sequence: TGTGCCAGCAGTCCGGGACAGGGGACCACAGATACGCAGTATTTT. This sequence encodes CASSPGQGTTDTQYF.

The chain carries TRBV12-3 or TRBV12-4 and TRBJ2-7; D is uncertain. This CDR3 has 13 amino acids. V lost 6 bases and J lost 6, with 15 bases in between. CDR3 DNA: TGTGCCAGCAGCCAGTCCGTACGGAGCGAGCAGTACTTC. Amino acid sequence: CASSQSVRSEQYF.

The gene calls are TRBV5-1 and TRBJ2-7, with D unresolved. Trimming left V 0 bases short and J 2 bases short, with 12 bases between. The germline gives CDR1 SGHRS, CDR2 YFSETQ. The CDR3 spans 15 residues. The DNA of the CDR3 is TGCGCCAGCAGCTTGGCCGTAGGCGGAACCTACGAGCAGTACTTC. Translating gives CASSLAVGGTYEQYF.

V and J are TRBV11-3 and TRBJ2-1; 8 nucleotides align to TRBD2. Germline V gene sequence: CDR1 SGHNT, CDR2 YENEEA. The CDR3 sequence is 15 residues long. V gave up 2 bases and J gave up 5 bases; unmatched junction bases: 5. CDR3 protein: CASSLSGSPNNEQFF. CDR3 nucleotides: TGTGCCAGCAGCTTAAGCGGGAGCCCAAACAATGAGCAGTTCTTC. The full variable domain, in which reference TRBV11-3 and TRBJ2-1 provide the parts outside the CDR3, is EAGVVQSPRYKIIEKKQPVAFWCNPISGHNTLYWYLQNLGQGPELLIRYENEEAVDDSQLPKDRFSAERLKGVDSTLKIQPAELGDSAVYLCASSLSGSPNNEQFFGPGTRLTVL.